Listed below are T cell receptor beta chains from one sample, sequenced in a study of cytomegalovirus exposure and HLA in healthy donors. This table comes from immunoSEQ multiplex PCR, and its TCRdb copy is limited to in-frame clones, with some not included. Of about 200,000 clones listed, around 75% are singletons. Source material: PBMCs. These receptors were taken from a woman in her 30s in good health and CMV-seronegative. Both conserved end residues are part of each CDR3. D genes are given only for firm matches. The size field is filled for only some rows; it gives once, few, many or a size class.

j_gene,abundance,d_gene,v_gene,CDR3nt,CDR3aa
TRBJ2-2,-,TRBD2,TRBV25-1,TGTGCCAGCAGTGAATATCAGAGCGGGGCATACACCGGGGAGCTGTTTTTT,CASSEYQSGAYTGELFF
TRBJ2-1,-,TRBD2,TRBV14,TGTGCCAGCAGCCTCCGGACTAGCGGGGGGCCCTTGCTCAATGAGCAGTTCTTC,CASSLRTSGGPLLNEQFF
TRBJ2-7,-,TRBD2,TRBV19,TGTGCCAGTAGTAGGAATAGCGGGAGTGTAGCCTCCTACGAGCAGTACTTC,CASSRNSGSVASYEQYF
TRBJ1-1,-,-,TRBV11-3,TGTGCCAGCAGCTTAGGGCAGGGTGCGGCCACTGAAGCTTTCTTT,CASSLGQGAATEAFF
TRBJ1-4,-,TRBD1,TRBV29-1,TGCAGCGTTGAAAGGGGGCAAGATGAAAAACTGTTTTTT,CSVERGQDEKLFF
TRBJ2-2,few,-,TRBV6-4,TGTGCCAGCAGTGTCCAGGTTAACGGGGAGCTGTTTTTT,CASSVQVNGELFF
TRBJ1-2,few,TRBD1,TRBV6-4,TGTGCCAGCAGTGCTTCGTCCGGGACAGGCTGGGGCTACACCTTC,CASSASSGTGWGYTF
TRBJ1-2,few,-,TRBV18,TGTGCCAGCTCAGGGCCAGGAATGTATGGCTACACCTTC,CASSGPGMYGYTF
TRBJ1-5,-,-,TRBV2,TGTGCCAGCTCGTGGAGAAATAGCAATCAGCCCCAGCATTTT,CASSWRNSNQPQHF
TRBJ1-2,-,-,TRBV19,TGTGCCAGTAGTCCCCCAGGCCCTGGCTACACCTTC,CASSPPGPGYTF
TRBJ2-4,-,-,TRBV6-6,TGTGCCAGCAGTTACTCGGTTGCAGCGTCCAAAAACATTCAGTACTTC,CASSYSVAASKNIQYF
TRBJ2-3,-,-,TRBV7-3,TGTGCCAGCAGCCTCGGACAGAGCACAGATACGCAGTATTTT,CASSLGQSTDTQYF
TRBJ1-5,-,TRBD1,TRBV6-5,TGTGCCAGCGGCCGAGGAACAGGGGGCAATCAGCCCCAGCATTTT,CASGRGTGGNQPQHF
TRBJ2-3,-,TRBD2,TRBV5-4,TGTGCCAGCAGCTTAGCGGGGGGTAGCACAGATACGCAGTATTTT,CASSLAGGSTDTQYF
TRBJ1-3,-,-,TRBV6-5,TGTGCCAGCAGTTCGCAGGGAAACACCATATATTTT,CASSSQGNTIYF
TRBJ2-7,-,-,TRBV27,TGTGCCAGCAGTTGGTACAGCGGGTCCTACGAGCAGTACTTC,CASSWYSGSYEQYF
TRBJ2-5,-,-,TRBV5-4,TGTGCCAGCAGCTTGGCAGGGTCAGTGACCCAGTACTTC,CASSLAGSVTQYF
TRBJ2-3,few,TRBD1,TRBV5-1,TGCGCCAGCAGCCAAAGGGGGACAGACGCAGATACGCAGTATTTT,CASSQRGTDADTQYF
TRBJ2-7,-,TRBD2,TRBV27,TGTGCCAGCAGCGCGGGACTAACCCCGTCCGAGCAGTACTTC,CASSAGLTPSEQYF
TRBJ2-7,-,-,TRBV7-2,TGTGCCAGCAGCTTTCTCGACTCGTTCTACGAGCAGTACTTC,CASSFLDSFYEQYF
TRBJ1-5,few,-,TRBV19,TGTGCCAGTAGTATAGGCTTGGGGGCTGGGCAGCCCCAGCATTTT,CASSIGLGAGQPQHF
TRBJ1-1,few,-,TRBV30,TGTGCCTGGAGTGCGACAGGGAACACTGAAGCTTTCTTT,CAWSATGNTEAFF
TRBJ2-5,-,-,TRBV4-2,TGTGCCAGCAGCCAAGCACAGCGGATGTACCAAGAGACCCAGTACTTC,CASSQAQRMYQETQYF